Sequencing of this T cell receptor beta chain was carried out in a study of shared clonotypes between healthy human individuals. The study drew all its donors from Caucasian adults living in Nashville, Tennessee. Unsorted samples drew genomic DNA from tens of millions of PBMCs. Trimming cost V 4 bases and J 3 bases; bases outside gene matches: 7. CDR3 length equals 16 residues. The germline V gene has CDR1 SGHRS and CDR2 YFSETQ. An even split of each subset's genomic DNA across several immunoSEQ plates was performed. TCRdb keeps only in-frame clones here, not all; method: immunoSEQ multiplex PCR. This sample has about half a million clones; 70% to 80% occur once, and the top ten carry over 10%.

The V call is TRBV5-1, the J call TRBJ2-2; 9 positions match TRBD2. This sequence was found in a woman aged 40 to 49 in good health. Some clones in this sample may be carry-over from other donors' samples. The material sequenced was PBMCs. CDR3 loop: CASSLSGTSHTGELFF. In nucleotides, the CDR3 is TGCGCCAGCAGCCTCTCCGGGACTAGCCACACCGGGGAGCTGTTTTTT.